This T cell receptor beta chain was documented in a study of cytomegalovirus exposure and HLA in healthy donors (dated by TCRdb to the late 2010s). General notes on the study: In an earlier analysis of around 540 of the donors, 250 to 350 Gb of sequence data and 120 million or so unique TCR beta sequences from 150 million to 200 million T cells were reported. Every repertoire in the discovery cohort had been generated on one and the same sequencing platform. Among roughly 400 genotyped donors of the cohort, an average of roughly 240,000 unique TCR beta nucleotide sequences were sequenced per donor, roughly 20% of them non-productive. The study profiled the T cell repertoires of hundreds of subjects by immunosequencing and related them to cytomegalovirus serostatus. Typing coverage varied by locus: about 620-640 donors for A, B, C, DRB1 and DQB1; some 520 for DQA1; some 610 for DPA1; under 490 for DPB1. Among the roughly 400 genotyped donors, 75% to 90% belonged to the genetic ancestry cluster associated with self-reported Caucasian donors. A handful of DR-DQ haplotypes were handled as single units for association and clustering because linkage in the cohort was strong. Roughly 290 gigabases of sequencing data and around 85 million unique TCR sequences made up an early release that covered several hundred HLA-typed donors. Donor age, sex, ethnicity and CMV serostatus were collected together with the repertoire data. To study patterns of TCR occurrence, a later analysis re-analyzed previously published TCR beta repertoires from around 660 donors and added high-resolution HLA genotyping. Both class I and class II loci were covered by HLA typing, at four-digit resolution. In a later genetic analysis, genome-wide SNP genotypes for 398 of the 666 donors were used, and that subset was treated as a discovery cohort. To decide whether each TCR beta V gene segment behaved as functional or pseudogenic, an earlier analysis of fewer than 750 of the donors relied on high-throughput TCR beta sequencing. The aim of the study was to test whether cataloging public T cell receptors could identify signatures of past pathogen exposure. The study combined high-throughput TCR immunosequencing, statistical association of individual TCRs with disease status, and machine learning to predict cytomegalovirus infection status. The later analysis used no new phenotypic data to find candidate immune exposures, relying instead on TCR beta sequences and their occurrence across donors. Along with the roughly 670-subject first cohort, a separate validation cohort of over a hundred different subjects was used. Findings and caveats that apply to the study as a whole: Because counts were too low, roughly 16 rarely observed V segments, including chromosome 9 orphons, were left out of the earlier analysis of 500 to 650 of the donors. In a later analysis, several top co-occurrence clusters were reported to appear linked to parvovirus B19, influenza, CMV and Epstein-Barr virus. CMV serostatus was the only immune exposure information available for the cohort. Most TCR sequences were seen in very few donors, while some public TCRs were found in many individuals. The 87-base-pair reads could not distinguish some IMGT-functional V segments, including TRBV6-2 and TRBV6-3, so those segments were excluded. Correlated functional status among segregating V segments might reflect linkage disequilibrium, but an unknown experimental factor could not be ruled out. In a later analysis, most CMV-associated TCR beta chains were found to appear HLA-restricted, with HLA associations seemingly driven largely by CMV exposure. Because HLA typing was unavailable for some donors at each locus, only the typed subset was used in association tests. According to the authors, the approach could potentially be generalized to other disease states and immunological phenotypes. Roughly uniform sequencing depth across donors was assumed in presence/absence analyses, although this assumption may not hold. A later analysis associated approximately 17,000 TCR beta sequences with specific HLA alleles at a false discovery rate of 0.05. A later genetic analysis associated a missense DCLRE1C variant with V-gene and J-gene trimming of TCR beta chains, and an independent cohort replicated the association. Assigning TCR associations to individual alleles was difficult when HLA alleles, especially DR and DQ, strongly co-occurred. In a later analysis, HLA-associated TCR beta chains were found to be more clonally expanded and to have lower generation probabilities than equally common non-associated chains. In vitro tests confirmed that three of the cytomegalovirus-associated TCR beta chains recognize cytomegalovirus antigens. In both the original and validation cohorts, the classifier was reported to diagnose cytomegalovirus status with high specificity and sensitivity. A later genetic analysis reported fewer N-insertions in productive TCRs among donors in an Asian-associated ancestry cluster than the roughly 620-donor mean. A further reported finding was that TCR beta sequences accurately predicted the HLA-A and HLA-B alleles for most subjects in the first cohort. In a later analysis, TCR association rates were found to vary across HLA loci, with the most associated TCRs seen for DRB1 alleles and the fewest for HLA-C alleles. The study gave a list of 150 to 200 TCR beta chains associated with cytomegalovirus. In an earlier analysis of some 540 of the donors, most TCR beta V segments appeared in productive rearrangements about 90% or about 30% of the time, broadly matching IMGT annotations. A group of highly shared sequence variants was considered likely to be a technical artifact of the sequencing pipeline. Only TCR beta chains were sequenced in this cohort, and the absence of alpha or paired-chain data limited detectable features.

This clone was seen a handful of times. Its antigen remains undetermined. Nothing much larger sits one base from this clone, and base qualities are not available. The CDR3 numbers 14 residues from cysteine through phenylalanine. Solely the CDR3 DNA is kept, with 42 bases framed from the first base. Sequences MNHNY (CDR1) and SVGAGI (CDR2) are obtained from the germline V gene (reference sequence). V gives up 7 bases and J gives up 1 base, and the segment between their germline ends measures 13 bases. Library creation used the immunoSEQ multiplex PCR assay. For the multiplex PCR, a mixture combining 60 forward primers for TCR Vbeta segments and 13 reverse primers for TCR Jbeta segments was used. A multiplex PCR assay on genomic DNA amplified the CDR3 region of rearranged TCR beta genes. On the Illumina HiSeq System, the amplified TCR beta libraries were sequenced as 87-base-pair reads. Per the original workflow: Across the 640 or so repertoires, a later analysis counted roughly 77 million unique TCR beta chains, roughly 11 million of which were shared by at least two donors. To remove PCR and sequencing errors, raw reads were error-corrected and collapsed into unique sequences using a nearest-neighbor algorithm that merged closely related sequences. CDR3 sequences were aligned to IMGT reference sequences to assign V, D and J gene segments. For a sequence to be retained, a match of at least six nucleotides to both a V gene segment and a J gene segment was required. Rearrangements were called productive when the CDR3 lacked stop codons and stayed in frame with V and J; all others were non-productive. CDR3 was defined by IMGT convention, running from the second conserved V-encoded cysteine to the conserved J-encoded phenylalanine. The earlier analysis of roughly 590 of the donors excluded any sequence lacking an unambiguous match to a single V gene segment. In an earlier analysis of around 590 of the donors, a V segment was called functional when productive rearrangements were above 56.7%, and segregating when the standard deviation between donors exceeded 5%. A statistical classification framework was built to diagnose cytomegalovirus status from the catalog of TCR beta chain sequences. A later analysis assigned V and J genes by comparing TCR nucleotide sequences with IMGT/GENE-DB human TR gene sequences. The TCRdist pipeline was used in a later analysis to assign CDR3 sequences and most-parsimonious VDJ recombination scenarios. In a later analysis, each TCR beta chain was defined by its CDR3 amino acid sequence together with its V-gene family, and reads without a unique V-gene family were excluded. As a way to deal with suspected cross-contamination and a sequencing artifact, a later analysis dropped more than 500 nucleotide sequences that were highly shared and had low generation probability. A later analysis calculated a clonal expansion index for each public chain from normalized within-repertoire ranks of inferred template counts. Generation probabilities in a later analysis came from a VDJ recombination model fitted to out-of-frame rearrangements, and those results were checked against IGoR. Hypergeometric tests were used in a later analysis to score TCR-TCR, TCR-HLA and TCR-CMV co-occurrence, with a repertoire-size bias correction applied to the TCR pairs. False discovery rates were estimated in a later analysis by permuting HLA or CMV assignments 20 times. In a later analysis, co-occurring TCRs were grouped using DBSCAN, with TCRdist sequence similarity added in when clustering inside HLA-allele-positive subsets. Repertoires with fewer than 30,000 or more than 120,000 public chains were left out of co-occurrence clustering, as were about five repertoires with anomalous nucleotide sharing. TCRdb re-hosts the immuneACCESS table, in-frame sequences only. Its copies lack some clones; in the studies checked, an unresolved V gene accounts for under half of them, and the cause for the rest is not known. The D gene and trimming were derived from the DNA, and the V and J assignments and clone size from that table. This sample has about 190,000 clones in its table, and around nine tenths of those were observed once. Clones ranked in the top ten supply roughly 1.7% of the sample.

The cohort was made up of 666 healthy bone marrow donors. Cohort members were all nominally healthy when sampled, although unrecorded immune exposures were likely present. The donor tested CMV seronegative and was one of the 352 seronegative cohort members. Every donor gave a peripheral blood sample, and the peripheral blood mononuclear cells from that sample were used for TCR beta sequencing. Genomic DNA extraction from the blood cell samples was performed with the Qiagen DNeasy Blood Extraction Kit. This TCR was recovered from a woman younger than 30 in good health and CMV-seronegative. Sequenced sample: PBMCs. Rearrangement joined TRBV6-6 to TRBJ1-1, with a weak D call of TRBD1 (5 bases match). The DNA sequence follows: TGTGCCAGCACCCGGACACTAAGGAACACTGAAGCTTTCTTT. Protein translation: CASTRTLRNTEAFF.